This T cell receptor beta chain originates from a study of cytomegalovirus exposure and HLA in healthy donors. Study-wide results and caveats: Cytomegalovirus status was reportedly diagnosed by the classifier with high specificity and sensitivity.

Per germline, CDR1 KGHSH and CDR2 LQKENI. The CDR3 loop spans 14 amino acids. The V end lost 3 bases, the J end lost 4 bases, and 10 bases lay between the germline ends. Assay used: immunoSEQ multiplex PCR; TCRdb lists only in-frame clones, some missing. The table records roughly 130,000 clones, about four fifths of them present only once. Comments on this clone: Its specificity is unknown.

The clonotype was recovered from a woman aged 30 to 39 in good health and CMV-seronegative. Sequencing was performed on PBMCs. The chain employs TRBV18 and TRBJ2-1; D remains unclear. CDR3 bases: TGTGCCAGCTCACCTTCTCAGGTTTACAATGAGCAGTTCTTC. This codes for CASSPSQVYNEQFF.